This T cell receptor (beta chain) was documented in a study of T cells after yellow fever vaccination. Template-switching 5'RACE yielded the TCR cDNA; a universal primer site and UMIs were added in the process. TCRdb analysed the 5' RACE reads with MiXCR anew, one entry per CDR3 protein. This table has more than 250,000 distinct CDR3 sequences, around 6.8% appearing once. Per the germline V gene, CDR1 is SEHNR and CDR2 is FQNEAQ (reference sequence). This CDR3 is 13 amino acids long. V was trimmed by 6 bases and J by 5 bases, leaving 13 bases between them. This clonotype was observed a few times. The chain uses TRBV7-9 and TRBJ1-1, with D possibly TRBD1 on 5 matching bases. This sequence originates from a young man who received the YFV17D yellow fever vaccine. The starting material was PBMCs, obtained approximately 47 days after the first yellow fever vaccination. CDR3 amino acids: CASRRGIGTEAFF. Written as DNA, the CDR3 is TGTGCCAGCAGGCGGGGGATAGGGACTGAAGCTTTCTTT.